This record concerns one TCR beta chain sequence. The target antigen is unknown. The CDR3 length is 19 residues. This entry is derived from a study of cytomegalovirus exposure and HLA in healthy donors. Study-level findings and limits: V segments that were indistinguishable, TRBV6-2 and TRBV6-3 among them, were omitted from analysis. A missense DCLRE1C variant was associated with V- and J-gene trimming of TCR beta chains in a later analysis, and an independent cohort replicated the association. HLA alleles showed associations with some 17,000 TCR beta sequences in a later analysis, at a 0.05 false discovery rate.

Use of 60 Vbeta and 13 Jbeta primers characterized the PCR. Measured with immunoSEQ multiplex PCR; TCRdb has only the in-frame clones, and not every one. This table holds 100,000 to 120,000 clones, over 70% found once. The chain recombines TRBV21-1 with TRBJ2-4; no check of the table's D call, TRBD2, against the DNA was made. TRBV21-1 is labeled a pseudogene. The receptor was isolated from a male donor in good health and CMV-seronegative. The specimen sequenced was PBMCs. The CDR3 region is CASSKGQNSGSVSKNIQYF. In DNA, the CDR3 is TGTGCCAGCAGCAAGGGACAGAACAGCGGGAGTGTCTCCAAAAACATTCAGTACTTC.